This record looks at one T cell receptor (beta chain) sequence and its context. Antigen specificity is unknown. This specimen belongs to a study of monozygotic twins with cystic fibrosis. Findings and limits, study-wide: V usage most resembled the co-twin in 13 of 16 pairs.

Assay: immunoSEQ multiplex PCR; the TCRdb copy retains only in-frame clones and omits some. The sample holds approximately 36,000 clones; around nine tenths are singletons and the top ten take 0.19%. The germline gives CDR1 SGHVS, CDR2 FQNEAQ. CDR3 length equals 16 residues. V lost 4 bases and J lost 5; bases outside the gene matches: 7. The clonotype comes from a boy aged 2 to 9 with cystic fibrosis. The sequenced sample was blood. The gene calls are TRBV7-8 and TRBJ2-5; 13 bases align to TRBD2. Here the CDR3 reads CASSSLAGGLRETQYF. The CDR3 nucleotides read TGTGCCAGCAGCTCACTAGCGGGGGGGCTAAGGGAGACCCAGTACTTC.